This passage covers 17 T cell receptor beta chains from one sample sequenced in a study of blood T cell repertoires in COVID-19. Method: immunoSEQ multiplex PCR; TCRdb's copy keeps in-frame clones and lacks some. The sample includes 140,000 to 150,000 clones, 70% to 90% of them seen just once. Sequenced: peripheral blood. The receptors stem from a human donor with acute or convalescent COVID-19. The donor label of this sample is uncertain.

This sequence joins TRBV4-2 and TRBJ2-1, with a possible D match to TRBD1 (5 bases). The CDR3 sequence is 15 residues long. Germline lookup yields CDR1 LGHNA and CDR2 YNFKEQ. V shed 6 bases and J shed 0 bases, with 12 bases lying between them. The CDR3 DNA follows: TGTGCCAGCAGGGTAGGGGTCAGCTCCTACAATGAGCAGTTCTTC. Protein sequence: CASRVGVSSYNEQFF.

In this sample, this clone turned up once. The V call is TRBV6-2 or TRBV6-3, the J call TRBJ1-5; possibly TRBD1 for D (5 bases). The CDR3 loop spans 14 amino acids. V shed 5 bases and J shed 6 bases, with 14 bases lying between them. Looked up from germline, CDR1 is MNHEY and CDR2 is SVGEGT. The CDR3 sequence is CASSRGREGQPQHF. The CDR3, as DNA: TGTGCCAGCAGTCGCGGCAGGGAAGGTCAGCCCCAGCATTTT.

This clone was detected only once. This chain joins TRBV9 and TRBJ2-1; D is unclear. CDR1 is SGDLS, CDR2 YYNGEE, per germline. Trimming took off 0 bases at V and 8 bases at J, with 9 bases between the two ends. The CDR3 is 13 amino acids. The CDR3 DNA follows: TGTGCCAGCAGCGTAGGAGGCGAGGATGAGCAGTTCTTC. It codes for CASSVGGEDEQFF. The variable domain in full, completed from reference TRBV9 and TRBJ2-1, reads DSGVTQTPKHLITATGQRVTLRCSPRSGDLSVYWYQQSLDQGLQFLIQYYNGEERAKGNILERFSAQQFPDLHSELNLSSLELGDSALYFCASSVGGEDEQFFGPGTRLTVL.

This clone was observed a handful of times. V is TRBV12-3 or TRBV12-4 and J is TRBJ1-2; 10 bases map to TRBD1. There are 12 residues in the CDR3. Trimming cost V 4 bases and J 12 bases; bases outside gene matches: 5. CDR3 loop: CASSYGTGADTF. The CDR3 nucleotides are TGTGCCAGCAGTTACGGGACAGGGGCCGACACCTTC.

The gene calls are TRBV6-1 and TRBJ1-1; D possibly corresponds to TRBD1 (5 bases). V gave up 2 bases and J gave up 5 bases, with 9 bases separating them. CDR3 size: 13 residues. Germline assignment: CDR1 MNHNS and CDR2 SASEGT. The CDR3, as DNA: TGTGCCAGCAGTGAACAGGGATGGACTGAAGCTTTCTTT. Translating gives CASSEQGWTEAFF.

The V and J genes are TRBV19 and TRBJ1-2; D unresolved. The CDR3 spans 14 residues. Trimming removed 5 bases from V and 8 bases from J, with 18 bases in between. Germline V CDR1 and CDR2: LNHDA, SQIVND (reference sequence). This chain's CDR3 is CASSPSGFKVGYTF. The CDR3 coding sequence is TGTGCCAGTAGTCCGTCCGGGTTTAAGGTCGGCTACACCTTC.

This clone has a handful of counts. V is TRBV29-1 and J is TRBJ1-5; possibly TRBD1 for D (5 bases). The CDR3 covers 12 residues. Looked up from germline, CDR1 is SQVTM and CDR2 is ANQGSEA. V dropped 5 bases and J dropped 4 bases, with 9 bases sitting between them. CDR3 DNA: TGCAGCGTTCATAGGGGAAATCAGCCCCAGCATTTT. Translation gives CSVHRGNQPQHF.

This chain joins TRBV5-4 and TRBJ2-4, with 8 bases aligning to TRBD2. Per the germline V gene, CDR1 is SGHNT and CDR2 is YYREEE (reference sequence). This CDR3 contains 15 residues. Losses at the gene ends were 4 bases for V and 0 bases for J; bases not matched to a gene: 3. CDR3 nucleotides: TGTGCCAGCAGCCCGGGACTAGGAGCCAAAAACATTCAGTACTTC. This sequence encodes CASSPGLGAKNIQYF.

The chain carries TRBV3-1 (or the pseudogene TRBV3-2) and TRBJ2-3; 7 bases line up with TRBD2. The CDR3 loop spans 17 amino acids. In germline, CDR1 is LGHDT, CDR2 YNNKEL (reference sequence). V lost 4 bases to trimming and J lost 1 base; unmatched junction nucleotides: 11. CDR3 amino acids: CASSRLAGEWGTDTQYF. CDR3 DNA sequence: TGTGCCAGCAGCCGGTTGGCGGGGGAATGGGGCACAGATACGCAGTATTTT.

As DNA, the CDR3 is TGTGCCACTCGAGGGAGCTCTGGAAACACCATATATTTT. It is translated as CATRGSSGNTIYF. The gene calls are TRBV24-1 and TRBJ1-3; D remains unclear. The V and J ends lost 10 bases and 0 bases respectively, with 9 bases between them. The CDR3 is 13 residues long. Per germline, CDR1 KGHDR and CDR2 SFDVKD.

The DNA of the CDR3 is TGTGCCAGCAGGAAGGGACAGGGGAATCAAGAGACCCAGTACTTC. This translates into CASRKGQGNQETQYF. This chain joins TRBV6-5 and TRBJ2-5; TRBD1 matches 10 bases. Germline trimming cut 6 bases from V and 2 bases from J; bases unmatched to any gene: 6. The CDR3 runs to 15 residues. Germline-derived CDR1 and CDR2 are MNHEY and SVGAGI.

The table lists this clone with a few counts. V gene TRBV4-1 combines with J gene TRBJ1-2; the D gene is possibly TRBD1 (6 bases). This CDR3 comprises 14 residues. Per germline, CDR1 MGHRA and CDR2 YSYEKL. Trimming took off 0 bases at V and 4 bases at J, with 9 bases between the two ends. The DNA for the CDR3 is TGCGCCAGCAGCCAAGACAGGGGCCCCTATGGCTACACCTTC. It is translated as CASSQDRGPYGYTF.

V is TRBV5-1 and J is TRBJ2-2; no clear D. Trimming took off 1 base at V and 7 bases at J, with 14 bases between the two ends. The CDR3 consists of 15 residues. Germline assignment: CDR1 SGHRS and CDR2 YFSETQ. The CDR3 here is CASSLLGYAGGELFF. The CDR3 nucleotides read TGCGCCAGCAGCTTGCTCGGCTACGCAGGCGGGGAGCTGTTTTTT. Together with reference TRBV5-1 and TRBJ2-2, the CDR3 gives the full variable domain: KAGVTQTPRYLIKTRGQQVTLSCSPISGHRSVSWYQQTPGQGLQFLFEYFSETQRNKGNFPGRFSGRQFSNSRSEMNVSTLELGDSALYLCASSLLGYAGGELFFGEGSRLTVL.

The chain links TRBV19 to TRBJ1-2, with D perhaps matching TRBD1 (5 bases). Between the trimmed V and J ends, which lost 6 bases and 7 bases, there was a span of 15 bases. The germline V gene encodes CDR1 LNHDA and CDR2 SQIVND (reference sequence). The CDR3 has 13 residues. The chain's CDR3 is CASRIDSLPGYTF. The CDR3 nucleotides read TGTGCCAGTAGAATTGACAGCCTCCCTGGCTACACCTTC.

This clone was recorded once. The J gene is TRBJ1-2, the V gene TRBV5-1; weak D call: TRBD1 (6 bases). The CDR3 consists of 15 residues. The germline V gene has CDR1 SGHRS and CDR2 YFSETQ. The V end lost 4 bases, the J end lost 0 bases, and 13 bases lay between the germline ends. The CDR3 loop reads CASSPHRAANYGYTF. The DNA of the CDR3 is TGCGCCAGCAGCCCGCACAGGGCAGCTAACTATGGCTACACCTTC. Variable domain in full (rest from reference TRBV5-1 and TRBJ1-2): KAGVTQTPRYLIKTRGQQVTLSCSPISGHRSVSWYQQTPGQGLQFLFEYFSETQRNKGNFPGRFSGRQFSNSRSEMNVSTLELGDSALYLCASSPHRAANYGYTFGSGTRLTVV.

This chain connects TRBV29-1 to TRBJ2-1; D might be TRBD1 (6 bases). The length of the CDR3 is 18 residues. Between the trimmed V and J ends, which lost 6 bases and 8 bases, there was a span of 32 bases. CDR1 and CDR2 (germline): SQVTM, ANQGSEA. The CDR3 bases are TGCAGCGTCCTGAGGGGCCAGGGGCCAACTCGGATCATCCATGAGCAGTTCTTC. Translated, it gives CSVLRGQGPTRIIHEQFF.

This clone occurred a few times. This rearrangement joins TRBV7-9 to TRBJ1-1; D is ambiguous. The CDR3 runs 11 residues. The V gene's germline CDR1 is SEHNR and CDR2 FQNEAQ (reference sequence). Trimming stripped 8 bases from V and 4 bases from J, with 8 bases between. The CDR3 here is CASRGFTEAFF. CDR3 bases: TGTGCCAGCCGAGGGTTCACTGAAGCTTTCTTT. The full variable domain, its missing parts supplied by reference TRBV7-9 and TRBJ1-1, is DTGVSQNPRHKITKRGQNVTFRCDPISEHNRLYWYRQTLGQGPEFLTYFQNEAQLEKSRLLSDRFSAERPKGSFSTLEIQRTEQGDSAMYLCASRGFTEAFFGQGTRLTVV.